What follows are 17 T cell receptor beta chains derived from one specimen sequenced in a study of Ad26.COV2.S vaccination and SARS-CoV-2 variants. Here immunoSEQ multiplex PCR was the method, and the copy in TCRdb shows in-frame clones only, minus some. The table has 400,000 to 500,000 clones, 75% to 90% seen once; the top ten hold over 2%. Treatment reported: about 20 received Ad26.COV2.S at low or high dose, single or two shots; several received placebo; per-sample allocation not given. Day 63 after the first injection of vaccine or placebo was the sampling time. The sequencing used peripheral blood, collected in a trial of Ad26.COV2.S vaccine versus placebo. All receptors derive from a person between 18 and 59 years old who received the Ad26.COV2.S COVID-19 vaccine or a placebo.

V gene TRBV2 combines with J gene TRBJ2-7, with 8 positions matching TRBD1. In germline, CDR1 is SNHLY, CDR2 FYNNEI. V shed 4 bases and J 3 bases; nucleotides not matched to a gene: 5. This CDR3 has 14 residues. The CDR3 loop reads CASSGGDRFYEQYF. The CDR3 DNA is TGTGCCAGCAGTGGCGGGGACAGGTTCTACGAGCAGTACTTC.

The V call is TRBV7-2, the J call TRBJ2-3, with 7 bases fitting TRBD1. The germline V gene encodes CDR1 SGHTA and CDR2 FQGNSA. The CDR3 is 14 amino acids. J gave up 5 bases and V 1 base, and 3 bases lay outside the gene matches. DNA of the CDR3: TGTGCCAGCAGCTTAGGGGACAGCCGAGATACGCAGTATTTT. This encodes CASSLGDSRDTQYF.

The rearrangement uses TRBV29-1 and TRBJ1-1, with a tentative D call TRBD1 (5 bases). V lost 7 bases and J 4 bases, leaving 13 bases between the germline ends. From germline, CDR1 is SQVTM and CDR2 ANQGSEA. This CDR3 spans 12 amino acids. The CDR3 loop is CSGFPGGTEAFF. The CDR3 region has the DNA TGCAGCGGCTTCCCTGGGGGCACTGAAGCTTTCTTT.

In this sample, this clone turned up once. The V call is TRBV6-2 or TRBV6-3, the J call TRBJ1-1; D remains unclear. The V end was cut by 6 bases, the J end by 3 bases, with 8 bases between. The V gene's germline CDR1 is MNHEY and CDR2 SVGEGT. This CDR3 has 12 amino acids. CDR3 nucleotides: TGTGCCAGCAGCCTCGGTTACACTGAAGCTTTCTTT. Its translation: CASSLGYTEAFF.

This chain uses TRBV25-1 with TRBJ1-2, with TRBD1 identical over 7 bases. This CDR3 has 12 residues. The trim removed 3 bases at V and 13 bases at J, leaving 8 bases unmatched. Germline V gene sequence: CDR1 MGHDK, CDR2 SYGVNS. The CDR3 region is CASSDSTGDRTF. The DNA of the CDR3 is TGTGCCAGCAGTGATTCTACAGGGGACCGCACCTTC.

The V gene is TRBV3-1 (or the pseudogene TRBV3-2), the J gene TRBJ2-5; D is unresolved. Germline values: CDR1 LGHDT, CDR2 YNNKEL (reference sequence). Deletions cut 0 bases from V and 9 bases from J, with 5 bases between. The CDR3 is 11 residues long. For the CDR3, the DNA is TGTGCCAGCAGCCAAGAGGTATCCCAGTACTTC. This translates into CASSQEVSQYF.

In nucleotides, the CDR3 is TGTGCCTGGAGTTTCGGGTATCCGGGGGAGCCCCAGCATTTT. This sequence encodes CAWSFGYPGEPQHF. V and J are TRBV30 and TRBJ1-5, with a tentative D call TRBD1 (5 bases). Germline-derived CDR1 and CDR2 are GTSNPN and SVGIG (reference sequence). V lost 2 bases to trimming and J lost 8 bases, with 16 bases between them. The CDR3 length is 14 residues. The full variable domain, in which reference TRBV30 and TRBJ1-5 provide the parts outside the CDR3, is SQTIHQWPATLVQPVGSPLSLECTVEGTSNPNLYWYRQAAGRGLQLLFYSVGIGQISSEVPQNLSASRPQDRQFILSSKKLLLSDSGFYLCAWSFGYPGEPQHFGDGTRLSIL.

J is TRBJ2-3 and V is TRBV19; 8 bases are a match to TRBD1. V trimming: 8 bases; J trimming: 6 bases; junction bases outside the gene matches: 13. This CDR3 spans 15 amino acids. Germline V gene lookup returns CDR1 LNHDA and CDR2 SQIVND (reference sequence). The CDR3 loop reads CASGHRDRGADTQYF. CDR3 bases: TGTGCCAGTGGCCATAGAGACAGGGGTGCGGATACGCAGTATTTT. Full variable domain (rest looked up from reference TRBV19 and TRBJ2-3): DGGITQSPKYLFRKEGQNVTLSCEQNLNHDAMYWYRQDPGQGLRLIYYSQIVNDFQKGDIAEGYSVSREKKESFPLTVTSAQKNPTAFYLCASGHRDRGADTQYFGPGTRLTVL.

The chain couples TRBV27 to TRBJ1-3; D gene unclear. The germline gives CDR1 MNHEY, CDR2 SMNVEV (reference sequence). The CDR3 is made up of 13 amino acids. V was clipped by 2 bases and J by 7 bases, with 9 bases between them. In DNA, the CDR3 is TGTGCCAGCAGTTTAAGGGAAGGGAACACCATATATTTT. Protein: CASSLREGNTIYF.

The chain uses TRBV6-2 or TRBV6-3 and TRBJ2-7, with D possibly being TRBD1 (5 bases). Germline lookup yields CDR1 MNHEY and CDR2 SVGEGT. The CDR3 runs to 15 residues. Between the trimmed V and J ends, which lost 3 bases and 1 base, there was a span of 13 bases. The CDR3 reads CASSYTRGPSYEQYF. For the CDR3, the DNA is TGTGCCAGCAGTTATACAAGGGGCCCTTCCTACGAGCAGTACTTC.

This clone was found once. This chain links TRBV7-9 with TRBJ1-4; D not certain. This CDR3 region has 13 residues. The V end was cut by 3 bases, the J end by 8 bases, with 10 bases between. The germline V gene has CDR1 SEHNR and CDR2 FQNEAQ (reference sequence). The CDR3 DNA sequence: TGTGCCAGCAGCTTGAGCACGGGGGAAAAACTGTTTTTT. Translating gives CASSLSTGEKLFF.

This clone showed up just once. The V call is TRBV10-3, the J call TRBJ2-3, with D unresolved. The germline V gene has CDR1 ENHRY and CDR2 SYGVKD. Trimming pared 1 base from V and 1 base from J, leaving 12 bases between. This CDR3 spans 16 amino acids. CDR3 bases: TGTGCCATCAGTGAGTTTCCTAAGACTGGCACAGATACGCAGTATTTT. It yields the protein CAISEFPKTGTDTQYF.

The CDR3 sequence: CATSDTVEGATEAFF. The CDR3 bases are TGTGCCACCAGTGATACAGTCGAAGGAGCGACTGAAGCTTTCTTT. The chain combines TRBV24-1 with TRBJ1-1, with D hard to call. CDR1 and CDR2 (germline): KGHDR, SFDVKD. Trimming shortened V by 3 bases and J by 5 bases, and 15 bases separated the two germline ends. The CDR3 runs to 15 residues.

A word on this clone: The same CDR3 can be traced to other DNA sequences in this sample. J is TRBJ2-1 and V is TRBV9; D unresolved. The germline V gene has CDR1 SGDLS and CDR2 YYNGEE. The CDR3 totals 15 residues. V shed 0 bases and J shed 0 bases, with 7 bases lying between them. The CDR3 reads CASSVVGSSYNEQFF. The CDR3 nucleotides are TGTGCCAGCAGCGTAGTTGGAAGCTCCTACAATGAGCAGTTCTTC.

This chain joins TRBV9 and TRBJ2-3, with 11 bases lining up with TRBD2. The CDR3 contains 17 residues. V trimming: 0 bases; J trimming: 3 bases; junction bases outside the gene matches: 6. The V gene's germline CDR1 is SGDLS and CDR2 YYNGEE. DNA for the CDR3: TGTGCCAGCAGCGTAGAAACTAGCGGGAGCATGACAGATACGCAGTATTTT. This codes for CASSVETSGSMTDTQYF.

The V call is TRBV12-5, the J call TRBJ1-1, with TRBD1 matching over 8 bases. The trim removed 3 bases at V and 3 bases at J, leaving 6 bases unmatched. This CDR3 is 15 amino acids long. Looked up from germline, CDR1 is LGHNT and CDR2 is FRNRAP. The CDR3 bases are TGTGCTAGTGGTTTATCCACAGGGGGGGACACTGAAGCTTTCTTT. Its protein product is CASGLSTGGDTEAFF.

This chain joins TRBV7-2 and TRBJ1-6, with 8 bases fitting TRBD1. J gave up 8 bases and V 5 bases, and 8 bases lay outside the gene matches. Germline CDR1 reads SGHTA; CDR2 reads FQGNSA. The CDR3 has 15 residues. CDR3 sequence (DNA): TGTGCCAGCAGCACGACCCAGGGGGCGGATTCACCCCTCCACTTT. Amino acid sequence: CASSTTQGADSPLHF.